Here is one T cell receptor (beta chain) with its context. Its antigen is undetermined. The data were obtained in a study of CD8 T cells in ankylosing spondylitis. Overall study results and limits: Reportedly, disease-linked clones are significantly enriched in ankylosing spondylitis patients' matched synovial fluid. Apparently characteristic of ankylosing spondylitis blood was a TCR beta motif (eight highly homologous variants). Disease-linked clones bore a CD8+ phenotype, appearing relatively rarely in peripheral blood.

Each CDR3 protein is one row after TCRdb ran MiXCR on the 5' RACE reads. This repertoire shows about 700,000 distinct CDR3 sequences, 15% to 20% found once; its top ten account for under 20%. This CDR3 is built from 13 residues. Trimming shortened V by 5 bases and J by 6 bases, and 10 bases separated the two germline ends. Specimen: blood, either unsorted or a sorted T cell fraction (not recorded which). This clonotype was obtained from a male donor with ankylosing spondylitis. The chain employs TRBV12-3 or TRBV12-4 and TRBJ2-2, with a tentative D call TRBD1 (6 bases). CDR3 protein: CASSRQVSGELFF. The CDR3 nucleotides are TGTGCCAGCAGTCGACAGGTTTCCGGGGAGCTGTTTTTT.